These T cell receptor beta chains were read from a single sample in a study of neurological immune-mediated disorders. In TCRdb, the 5' RACE reads were re-called with MiXCR into one record per CDR3 protein. Here the sample spans approximately 82,000 distinct CDR3 sequences, about 12% being singletons. The sequenced sample was PBMCs. The receptors were sampled from a female donor with HTLV-1-associated myelopathy (HAM/TSP). CDR3s include the opening cysteine and the closing phenylalanine or tryptophan. D genes are given only for firm matches. Clone size is given for some rows only: seen once, a few or many times, or a class if the clone is expanded.

d_gene: TRBD2; abundance: many; j_gene: TRBJ2-1; v_gene: TRBV28; CDR3nt: TGTGCCAGCAGCCTCCTAGCGGGGGGCTCCTACAATGAGCAGTTCTTC; CDR3aa: CASSLLAGGSYNEQFF
d_gene: .; abundance: few; j_gene: TRBJ2-5; v_gene: TRBV2; CDR3nt: TGTGCCAGCAGTCGAGAGACCCAGTACTTC; CDR3aa: CASSRETQYF
d_gene: TRBD1; abundance: many; j_gene: TRBJ1-1; v_gene: TRBV12-3/TRBV12-4; CDR3nt: TGTGCCAGCAGCCGAGCAGGACAGGGGGCAACTGAAGCTTTCTTT; CDR3aa: CASSRAGQGATEAFF
d_gene: TRBD2; abundance: many; j_gene: TRBJ2-1; v_gene: TRBV29-1; CDR3nt: TGCAGCGTCGGGGGGGGCATTACCTCCTACAATGAGCAGTTCTTC; CDR3aa: CSVGGGITSYNEQFF
d_gene: .; abundance: many; j_gene: TRBJ2-4; v_gene: TRBV20-1; CDR3nt: TGCAGTGCCCAAGGGACCCAAGCCAAAAACATTCAGTACTTC; CDR3aa: CSAQGTQAKNIQYF
d_gene: .; abundance: many; j_gene: TRBJ2-2; v_gene: TRBV4-1; CDR3nt: TGCGCCAGCAGCCAAGACGGACGGAAGTTTATCGGGGAGCTGTTTTTT; CDR3aa: CASSQDGRKFIGELFF
d_gene: TRBD2; abundance: many; j_gene: TRBJ2-3; v_gene: TRBV20-1; CDR3nt: TGCAGTGCTAGAGATTCGTTAGCGGGGGGTGGCACAGATACGCAGTATTTT; CDR3aa: CSARDSLAGGGTDTQYF
d_gene: TRBD1; abundance: .; j_gene: TRBJ2-1; v_gene: TRBV20-1; CDR3nt: TGCAGTGCTAGAGCTGGACAGGGATACAATGAGCAGTTCTTC; CDR3aa: CSARAGQGYNEQFF
d_gene: .; abundance: few; j_gene: TRBJ2-3; v_gene: TRBV6-5; CDR3nt: TGTGCCAGCAGTTACGGGCAGGGGCGTGGAGATACGCAGTATTTT; CDR3aa: CASSYGQGRGDTQYF
d_gene: .; abundance: many; j_gene: TRBJ1-2; v_gene: TRBV12-3/TRBV12-4; CDR3nt: TGTGCCAGCAGTTTACCCCAGTTCTATGGCTACACCTTC; CDR3aa: CASSLPQFYGYTF
d_gene: TRBD2; abundance: many; j_gene: TRBJ2-7; v_gene: TRBV3-1; CDR3nt: TGTGCCAGCAGCCAAAGCGGGGGACTTTACTACGAGCAGTACTTC; CDR3aa: CASSQSGGLYYEQYF
d_gene: .; abundance: .; j_gene: TRBJ2-4; v_gene: TRBV2; CDR3nt: TGTGCCAGCAGGCCGACCAAAAACATTCAGTACTTC; CDR3aa: CASRPTKNIQYF
d_gene: .; abundance: .; j_gene: TRBJ1-1; v_gene: TRBV5-1; CDR3nt: TGCGCCAGCGCAAATGTTCCGAACACTGAAGCTTTCTTT; CDR3aa: CASANVPNTEAFF
d_gene: TRBD2; abundance: many; j_gene: TRBJ2-1; v_gene: TRBV5-1; CDR3nt: TGCGCCAGCAGCTTTTCGGGGGGGGGTCCCAATGAGCAGTTCTTC; CDR3aa: CASSFSGGGPNEQFF
d_gene: .; abundance: many; j_gene: TRBJ1-5; v_gene: TRBV29-1; CDR3nt: TGCAGCGTGCAAGGGTACAATCAGCCCCAGCATTTT; CDR3aa: CSVQGYNQPQHF
d_gene: .; abundance: many; j_gene: TRBJ2-5; v_gene: TRBV30; CDR3nt: TGTGCCTGGAGTGACACAGAAGAGACCCAGTACTTC; CDR3aa: CAWSDTEETQYF
d_gene: .; abundance: .; j_gene: TRBJ2-5; v_gene: TRBV2; CDR3nt: TGTGCCAGCACTCCGGGGCTAGAGACCCAGTACTTC; CDR3aa: CASTPGLETQYF
d_gene: .; abundance: .; j_gene: TRBJ2-1; v_gene: TRBV11-2; CDR3nt: TGTGCCAGCAGCTTCCCACGTCCTGGGAATCTCCCCTACAATGAGCAGTTCTTC; CDR3aa: CASSFPRPGNLPYNEQFF
d_gene: .; abundance: many; j_gene: TRBJ2-4; v_gene: TRBV5-6; CDR3nt: TGTGCCAGCAGCCCTCATACTCCAGGGAGTTTATTTACCAAAAACATTCAGTACTTC; CDR3aa: CASSPHTPGSLFTKNIQYF
d_gene: TRBD1; abundance: .; j_gene: TRBJ2-1; v_gene: TRBV3-1; CDR3nt: TGTGCCAGCAGCCCTACTCAAAACACCGGGACAGTAGGGTTCTTC; CDR3aa: CASSPTQNTGTVGFF
d_gene: .; abundance: .; j_gene: TRBJ2-2; v_gene: TRBV27; CDR3nt: TGTGCCAGCAGTTCCCTCACCCGGGACCGGAACGCCGGGGAGCTGTTTTTT; CDR3aa: CASSSLTRDRNAGELFF
d_gene: .; abundance: many; j_gene: TRBJ2-7; v_gene: TRBV7-9; CDR3nt: TGTGCCAGCAGCACCGACAGGCGCGAGCAGTACTTC; CDR3aa: CASSTDRREQYF
d_gene: TRBD1; abundance: many; j_gene: TRBJ2-3; v_gene: TRBV6-6; CDR3nt: TGTGCCAGCAAGATGGGACAGGGGGTAACAGATACGCAGTATTTT; CDR3aa: CASKMGQGVTDTQYF
d_gene: .; abundance: many; j_gene: TRBJ1-2; v_gene: TRBV5-1; CDR3nt: TGCGCCAGCAGCTTATCCGATCTTTATGGCTACACCTTC; CDR3aa: CASSLSDLYGYTF
d_gene: TRBD1; abundance: medium-sized; j_gene: TRBJ1-2; v_gene: TRBV7-2; CDR3nt: TGTGCCAGCAGCTTAGCCGGACAGGGATCGGATGGCTACACCTTC; CDR3aa: CASSLAGQGSDGYTF
d_gene: TRBD1; abundance: many; j_gene: TRBJ2-7; v_gene: TRBV7-9; CDR3nt: TGTGCCAGCAGCTTAGCGCGAGGGACAGGTTACTTC; CDR3aa: CASSLARGTGYF
d_gene: .; abundance: many; j_gene: TRBJ1-3; v_gene: TRBV7-9; CDR3nt: TGTGCCAGCAGCTTATCCCGAGGGGGGAACTCTGGAAACACCATATATTTT; CDR3aa: CASSLSRGGNSGNTIYF
d_gene: .; abundance: many; j_gene: TRBJ2-1; v_gene: TRBV11-3; CDR3nt: TGTGCCAGCAGCTTAGTTTCAGGGGCCTTGAATGAGCAGTTCTTC; CDR3aa: CASSLVSGALNEQFF
d_gene: TRBD1; abundance: many; j_gene: TRBJ1-6; v_gene: TRBV5-1; CDR3nt: TGCGCCAGCAGCTCTGGACAGGCGCCCAATAATTCACCCCTCCACTTT; CDR3aa: CASSSGQAPNNSPLHF
d_gene: .; abundance: few; j_gene: TRBJ2-5; v_gene: TRBV5-1; CDR3nt: TGCGCCAGCAGCTTATTCTCCGTGGGGAGTGAGACCCAGTACTTC; CDR3aa: CASSLFSVGSETQYF
d_gene: TRBD1; abundance: many; j_gene: TRBJ1-4; v_gene: TRBV20-1; CDR3nt: TGCAGTGCTACGGACAGGTTTAATGAAAAACTGTTTTTT; CDR3aa: CSATDRFNEKLFF
d_gene: .; abundance: many; j_gene: TRBJ2-6; v_gene: TRBV20-1; CDR3nt: TGCAGTGCTAGCCTCTCTGGGGCCAACGTCCTGACTTTC; CDR3aa: CSASLSGANVLTF
d_gene: .; abundance: .; j_gene: TRBJ1-6; v_gene: TRBV30; CDR3nt: TGTGCCTGGAGTGGGGTCCTCGGGGTTTCCAATTCACCCCTCCACTTT; CDR3aa: CAWSGVLGVSNSPLHF
d_gene: TRBD1; abundance: many; j_gene: TRBJ1-1; v_gene: TRBV5-1; CDR3nt: TGCGCCAGCAGAGGTGGAACAGGGGGCATGAACACTGAAGCTTTCTTT; CDR3aa: CASRGGTGGMNTEAFF
d_gene: .; abundance: many; j_gene: TRBJ1-3; v_gene: TRBV30; CDR3nt: TGTGCCTGGAGCCCGGACAGCGGAAACACCATATATTTT; CDR3aa: CAWSPDSGNTIYF
d_gene: .; abundance: many; j_gene: TRBJ1-3; v_gene: TRBV28; CDR3nt: TGTGCCAGCAGTTTCTCTGGAAACACCATATATTTT; CDR3aa: CASSFSGNTIYF
d_gene: TRBD2; abundance: .; j_gene: TRBJ2-3; v_gene: TRBV5-1; CDR3nt: TGCGCCAGCAGCTTGATGGCGGGGGGGACAGATACGCAGTATTTT; CDR3aa: CASSLMAGGTDTQYF